This T cell receptor (beta chain) appears in the sequencing data of a study of T cell responses to AZD1222 COVID-19 vaccine. Overall study context: Pooling of second doses given at about 4 or about 12 weeks was done.

Of note for this clone: What it binds is not known.

Overall study findings and caveats: Researchers report vaccine-associated CD4 TCRs spanning spike, with dominance at 160-218 and 743-854. No day 14 peak samples; only post-peak repertoires were characterized. The study reported that nearly half of spike-specific TCRs target unmutated variant regions.

Generated by immunoSEQ multiplex PCR, the TCRdb table keeps only in-frame clones and is missing some. Of approximately 120,000 clones listed, 92% are singletons. The TCR comes from an adult in good health. The specimen was peripheral blood, collected on day 0 of AZD1222 vaccination.

CDR3 sequence reads: CSVLLVRTYNEQFF. CDR3 bases: TGCAGCGTGCTACTAGTCCGGACCTACAATGAGCAGTTCTTC. This chain connects TRBV29-1 to TRBJ2-1, with a tentative D call TRBD2 (5 bases). CDR1 is SQVTM, CDR2 ANQGSEA, per germline. The CDR3 runs 14 residues. The V and J ends lost 6 bases and 2 bases respectively, with 14 bases between them.